This T cell receptor beta chain derives from a study of cytomegalovirus exposure and HLA in healthy donors. Study results and limitations: In vitro experiments confirmed that three CMV-associated chains were specific for CMV antigens.

For this clone: Its antigen is not identified.

Primers included in the PCR were 60 Vbeta and 13 Jbeta primers. This table comes from immunoSEQ multiplex PCR, and its TCRdb copy is limited to in-frame clones, with some not included. The table shows over 150,000 clones, with roughly 80% occurring only once. The sequencing input was PBMCs. This clonotype originated in a woman in her twenties or thirties in good health and CMV-seropositive.

In DNA form, the CDR3 reads TGTGCCAGCAGTTCGACAGGGTTCGGCGAAAAACTGTTTTTT. Protein product: CASSSTGFGEKLFF. The chain combines TRBV27 with TRBJ1-4; 7 bases map to TRBD1. This CDR3 is 14 amino acids long. J was trimmed by 8 bases and V by 4 bases; bases with no gene match: 7. Germline-derived CDR1 and CDR2 are MNHEY and SMNVEV (reference sequence).